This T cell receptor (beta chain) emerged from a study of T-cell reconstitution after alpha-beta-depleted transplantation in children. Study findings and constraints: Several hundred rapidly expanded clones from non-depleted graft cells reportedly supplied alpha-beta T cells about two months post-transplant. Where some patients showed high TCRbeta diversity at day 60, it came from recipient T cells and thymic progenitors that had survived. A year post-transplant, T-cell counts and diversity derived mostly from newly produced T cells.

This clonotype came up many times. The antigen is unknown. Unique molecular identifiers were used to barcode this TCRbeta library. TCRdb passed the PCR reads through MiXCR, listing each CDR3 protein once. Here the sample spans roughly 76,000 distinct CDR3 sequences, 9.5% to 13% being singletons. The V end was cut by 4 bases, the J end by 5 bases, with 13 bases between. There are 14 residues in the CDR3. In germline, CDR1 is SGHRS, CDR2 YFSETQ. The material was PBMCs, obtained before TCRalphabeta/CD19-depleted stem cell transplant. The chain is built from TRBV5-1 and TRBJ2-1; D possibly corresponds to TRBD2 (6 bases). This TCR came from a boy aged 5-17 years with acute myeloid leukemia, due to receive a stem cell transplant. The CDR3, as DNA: TGCGCCAGCAGCATTAGCGGAGGGGACAATGAGCAGTTCTTC. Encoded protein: CASSISGGDNEQFF.